This is a list of T cell receptor beta chains from one sample in a study of monozygotic twins with inflammatory bowel disease. TCRdb reanalyzed the 5' RACE reads and collapses them to one entry per CDR3 protein, without DNA. The sample yields 350,000 to 500,000 distinct CDR3 sequences, of which the top ten take up about 2.6%. Sequenced input: blood. The source of these receptors is a human donor with ulcerative colitis or Crohn's disease, or a healthy co-twin of an affected twin (not recorded which). Both conserved end residues are part of each CDR3.

CDR3 protein	V gene	J gene
CASSNDPSTDTQYF	TRBV5-1	TRBJ2-3
CASSEMGRVRPSSYNEQFF	TRBV6-1	TRBJ2-1
CGARDGLRDTQYF	TRBV20-1	TRBJ2-3
CASSIRQGGNEQFF	TRBV12-3/TRBV12-4	TRBJ2-1
CASSRNLAGGYNEQFF	TRBV5-1	TRBJ2-1
CASSRPGTSEGYF	TRBV5-1	TRBJ2-3
CSVADGRLRYGYTF	TRBV29-1	TRBJ1-2
CASSISPGKSNDYEQYF	TRBV5-5	TRBJ2-7
CASSLVRAAYEQYF	TRBV7-2	TRBJ2-7
CASRPYRGQGYEQYF	TRBV6-1	TRBJ2-7
CASSGGGQVNLYEQYF	TRBV11-1	TRBJ2-7
CASSLGPDSSNQPQHF	TRBV7-9	TRBJ1-5
CASSLGTGTYGYTF	TRBV7-2	TRBJ1-2
CASSGTGFSGYTF	TRBV7-2	TRBJ1-2
CSAPLHGPQHF	TRBV20-1	TRBJ1-5
CASTPIAGANEQFF	TRBV5-1	TRBJ2-1
CASSSTSIGGVYEQYF	TRBV7-9	TRBJ2-7
CASGLQFGAYNEQFF	TRBV12-5	TRBJ2-1
CASSPIGTGGFRETQYF	TRBV18	TRBJ2-5
CSATGSEGEKLFF	TRBV29-1	TRBJ1-4
CSARAKGYEQYF	TRBV20-1	TRBJ2-7
CASSQEGTNTGELFF	TRBV7-9	TRBJ2-2
CATSDPRGTDTQYF	TRBV24-1	TRBJ2-3
CASSQDGTGSTYNEQFF	TRBV4-2	TRBJ2-1
CSASVAGVFGYTF	TRBV20-1	TRBJ1-2
CASSVGLLDEKLFF	TRBV5-4	TRBJ1-4
CASSQGPLQFF	TRBV4-3	TRBJ2-1
CASSPQALNYGYTF	TRBV27	TRBJ1-2
CASSGKGGRGNTEAFF	TRBV5-4	TRBJ1-1
CATSRDPNTDTQYF	TRBV15	TRBJ2-3
CASSLGGSDTQYF	TRBV11-3	TRBJ2-3
CASSRYKSGWSSETQYF	TRBV14	TRBJ2-5
CSAARTAPYEQYF	TRBV20-1	TRBJ2-7
CASSPLAGGTTDTQYF	TRBV7-2	TRBJ2-3
CASSGDRGRNTGELFF	TRBV18	TRBJ2-2
CASRGQGAGNTEAFF	TRBV5-1	TRBJ1-1
CASSRGGADGYTF	TRBV7-9	TRBJ1-2
CASSFGSTAYEQYF	TRBV5-1	TRBJ2-7
CASSYSTTGEAFF	TRBV6-6	TRBJ1-1
CASSLPTVYSGNTIYF	TRBV5-6	TRBJ1-3
CAISDYNEQFF	TRBV10-3	TRBJ2-1